This TCR beta chain emerged from a study of cytomegalovirus exposure and HLA in healthy donors. In the study overall: Roughly 85 million unique TCRs from HLA-typed donors made up an early data release. Study-wide results and limits: The authors judged a highly shared variant cluster likely a sequencing artifact. Published work reported that the classifier diagnosed cytomegalovirus status with high specificity and sensitivity. Across donors, presence/absence analyses took sequencing depth to be roughly uniform.

Comments on this clone: Its antigen is still unknown.

V was cut by 10 bases and J by 0 bases, with 14 bases left in between. CDR1 is LNHDA, CDR2 SQIVND, per germline (reference sequence). This CDR3 region has 14 residues. Vbeta (60) and Jbeta (13) primers were used in the PCR. Measured with immunoSEQ multiplex PCR; TCRdb has only the in-frame clones, and not every one. The top ten clones hold 2.9% of a sample with under 250,000 clones, over 75% of them seen once. The rearrangement joins TRBV19 to TRBJ2-3; a weak D match, TRBD2 (6 bases). The specimen sequenced was PBMCs. The sequence was collected from a woman in her twenties or thirties in good health and CMV-seronegative. CDR3 sequence reads: CATYAGSSTDTQYF. In DNA form, the CDR3 reads TGTGCCACTTATGCGGGGTCTAGCACAGATACGCAGTATTTT.